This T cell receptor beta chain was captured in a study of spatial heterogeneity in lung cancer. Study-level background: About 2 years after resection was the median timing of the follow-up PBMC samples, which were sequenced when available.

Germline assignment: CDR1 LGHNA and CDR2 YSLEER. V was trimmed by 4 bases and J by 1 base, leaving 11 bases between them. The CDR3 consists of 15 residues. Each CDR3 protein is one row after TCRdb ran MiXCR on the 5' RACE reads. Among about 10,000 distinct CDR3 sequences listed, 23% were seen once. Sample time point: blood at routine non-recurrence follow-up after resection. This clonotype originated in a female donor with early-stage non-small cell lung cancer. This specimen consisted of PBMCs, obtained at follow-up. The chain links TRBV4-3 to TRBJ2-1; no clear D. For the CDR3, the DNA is TGCGCCAGCAGCCTTGGTGGGTCTTCCTACAATGAGCAGTTCTTC. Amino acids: CASSLGGSSYNEQFF.